The 27 T cell receptor beta chains below were found in one sample sequenced in a study of PD-1 blockade in classical Hodgkin lymphoma. All trial patients relapsed after autologous stem cell transplantation. The table came from immunoSEQ multiplex PCR; TCRdb's copy has only in-frame clones and leaves some out. The sample comprises some 60,000 clones, roughly nine tenths of which are singletons, and approximately 15% rests with the top ten. Sequences were derived from peripheral blood mononuclear cells (PBMCs), sampled at baseline. The source is a human donor with classical Hodgkin lymphoma.

The genes are TRBV29-1 and TRBJ2-1; possible D gene TRBD2, 5 bases. This CDR3 comprises 13 residues. V was pared by 5 bases and J by 0 bases, with 8 bases between. Per the germline V gene, CDR1 is SQVTM and CDR2 is ANQGSEA. CDR3 protein: CSVTGSSYNEQFF. The CDR3, as DNA: TGCAGCGTTACGGGGTCCTCCTACAATGAGCAGTTCTTC.

This rearrangement joins TRBV6-6 to TRBJ2-1, with 9 bases fitting TRBD1. V lost 6 bases, J lost 8 bases, and 5 bases stayed unmatched. The CDR3 is 13 amino acids. The germline V gene has CDR1 MNHNY and CDR2 SVGAGI (reference sequence). In DNA, the CDR3 is TGTGCCAGCAGCGTTAACAGGGGGCATGAGCAGTTCTTC. As protein: CASSVNRGHEQFF.

The chain uses TRBV27 and TRBJ1-1; D is perhaps TRBD1 (6 bases). Germline V lookup: CDR1 MNHEY, CDR2 SMNVEV (reference sequence). With 6 bases removed from V and 6 bases from J, the gap between germline ends came to 11 bases. The CDR3 covers 12 residues. In DNA, the CDR3 is TGTGCCAGCAGCGCGACAGGTTCTGAAGCTTTCTTT. This sequence encodes CASSATGSEAFF.

The chain joins TRBV6-1 to TRBJ2-2; D could derive from TRBD1 or TRBD2 (5 bases each). Deletions cut 10 bases from V and 6 bases from J, with 21 bases between. The V gene's germline CDR1 is MNHNS and CDR2 SASEGT. This CDR3 has 15 amino acids. CDR3 amino acids: CATEGRGLRSGELFF. The CDR3 DNA reads as TGTGCCACAGAGGGGCGAGGGCTGAGGTCCGGGGAGCTGTTTTTT.

The chain joins TRBV5-1 to TRBJ1-4, with D possibly being TRBD1 (6 bases). V lost 3 bases, J lost 2 bases, and 14 bases lay in between. The germline V gene encodes CDR1 SGHRS and CDR2 YFSETQ. CDR3 length equals 16 residues. CDR3 bases: TGCGCCAGCAGCTATGGGGGCGCAGTCACTAATGAAAAACTGTTTTTT. This gives the protein CASSYGGAVTNEKLFF. The full variable domain, rest sourced from reference TRBV5-1 and TRBJ1-4, is KAGVTQTPRYLIKTRGQQVTLSCSPISGHRSVSWYQQTPGQGLQFLFEYFSETQRNKGNFPGRFSGRQFSNSRSEMNVSTLELGDSALYLCASSYGGAVTNEKLFFGSGTQLSVL.

The chain couples TRBV6-6 to TRBJ2-1; 9 nucleotides line up with TRBD2. Germline V gene data show CDR1 as MNHNY and CDR2 as SVGAGI (reference sequence). This CDR3 comprises 15 residues. Unmatched junction bases numbered 10, after V lost 9 bases and J lost 4 bases. The CDR3 DNA follows: TGTGCCAGTACAATTAGCGGGGGATTGTACAATGAGCAGTTCTTC. As protein: CASTISGGLYNEQFF.

This sequence joins TRBV5-6 and TRBJ1-2; D remains unclear. CDR3 size: 17 residues. Germline values: CDR1 SGHDT, CDR2 YYEEEE. Trimming shortened V by 3 bases and J by 1 base, and 19 bases separated the two germline ends. DNA of the CDR3: TGTGCCAGCAGCTCTCGTAACGACCCTACGGATAACTATGGCTACACCTTC. Encoded protein: CASSSRNDPTDNYGYTF.

The rearrangement joins TRBV2 to TRBJ2-2; D perhaps matches TRBD1 (6 bases). The CDR3 consists of 14 residues. V was trimmed by 6 bases and J by 2 bases, leaving 10 bases between them. Germline CDR1 SNHLY, CDR2 FYNNEI. The CDR3 DNA is TGTGCCAGCAGCGCTGGGACAAACACCGGGGAGCTGTTTTTT. Residues: CASSAGTNTGELFF.

The V call is TRBV15, the J call TRBJ2-5, with no clear D. The CDR3 sequence is 14 residues long. Trimming left V 0 bases short and J 5 bases short, with 10 bases between. Germline assignment: CDR1 LNHNV and CDR2 YYDKDF (reference sequence). The CDR3, as DNA: TGTGCCACCAGCAGAGATGGGGTTCAGGAGACCCAGTACTTC. Its translation: CATSRDGVQETQYF.

The chain combines TRBV13 with TRBJ2-1; 10 bases agree with TRBD1. The CDR3 is 18 amino acids. The germline CDR1 and CDR2 sequences are PRHDT and FYEKMQ (reference sequence). Unmatched junction bases numbered 11, after V lost 2 bases and J lost 4 bases. CDR3 sequence (DNA): TGTGCCAGCAGCTTATGGGACAGGGGCCTTCGTATTTACAATGAGCAGTTCTTC. It encodes CASSLWDRGLRIYNEQFF.

The rearrangement links TRBV30 to TRBJ2-5; unclear D gene. V lost 3 bases and J lost 3, with 14 bases in between. CDR3 length: 14 amino acids. CDR1 and CDR2 (germline): GTSNPN, SVGIG (reference sequence). The CDR3 loop reads CAWSESRMEETQYF. The CDR3 coding sequence is TGTGCCTGGAGCGAGAGTAGGATGGAAGAGACCCAGTACTTC.

The rearrangement links TRBV19 to TRBJ2-7, with 8 bases lining up with TRBD1. The CDR3 consists of 16 residues. V shed 1 base and J 2 bases; nucleotides not matched to a gene: 7. In germline, CDR1 is LNHDA, CDR2 SQIVND (reference sequence). In nucleotides, the CDR3 is TGTGCCAGTAGTATAGCCCTCGGACAGGGTCCCTACGAGCAGTACTTC. It yields the protein CASSIALGQGPYEQYF.

The chain employs TRBV6-5 and TRBJ2-3; D unresolved. The V and J ends lost 2 bases and 0 bases respectively, with 9 bases between them. The germline gives CDR1 MNHEY, CDR2 SVGAGI. CDR3 size: 15 residues. The CDR3 nucleotides read TGTGCCAGCAGTTACCGGGCAGCCAGCACAGATACGCAGTATTTT. Residues: CASSYRAASTDTQYF.

The chain is built from TRBV14 and TRBJ2-7; no reliable D call. Per the germline V gene, CDR1 is SGHDN and CDR2 is FVKESK. V was trimmed by 3 bases and J by 10 bases, leaving 13 bases between them. The CDR3 extends over 12 amino acids. In DNA form, the CDR3 reads TGTGCCAGCAGCCAGTTCGTGTCCGAACAGTACTTC. Protein sequence: CASSQFVSEQYF. Supplemented by reference TRBV14 and TRBJ2-7, the full variable domain reads EAGVTQFPSHSVIEKGQTVTLRCDPISGHDNLYWYRRVMGKEIKFLLHFVKESKQDESGMPNNRFLAERTGGTYSTLKVQPAELEDSGVYFCASSQFVSEQYFGPGTRLTVT.

This rearrangement joins TRBV15 to TRBJ2-2; no definite D call. Germline CDR1 and CDR2: LNHNV and YYDKDF (reference sequence). CDR3 length: 16 residues. Trimming cost V 3 bases and J 2 bases, with 13 bases left between them. CDR3 in DNA: TGTGCCACCAGCAGCAGCACAACGCGCAACACCGGGGAGCTGTTTTTT. Residues: CATSSSTTRNTGELFF.

The chain links TRBV6-5 to TRBJ2-5, with unresolved D. Germline V gene sequence: CDR1 MNHEY, CDR2 SVGAGI. Deletions cut 5 bases from V and 2 bases from J, with 15 bases between. The CDR3 length is 15 residues. The CDR3 is CASSPAIALQETQYF. CDR3 DNA: TGTGCCAGCAGTCCGGCGATAGCCCTACAAGAGACCCAGTACTTC.

The chain carries TRBV5-5 and TRBJ1-5; perhaps TRBD1 as D (5 bases). The V gene lost 2 bases and the J gene lost 5 bases, with 14 bases spanning the gap. The germline CDR1 and CDR2 sequences are SGHKS and YYEKEE (reference sequence). The CDR3 consists of 15 residues. The CDR3 sequence: CASSFWGEGDQPQHF. CDR3 sequence (DNA): TGTGCCAGCAGCTTTTGGGGGGAGGGTGATCAGCCCCAGCATTTT.

This clone occurred a few times. The V gene is TRBV9, the J gene TRBJ1-2; a weak D match, TRBD1 (6 bases). The CDR3 spans 13 residues. V was trimmed by 3 bases and J by 2 bases, leaving 8 bases between them. Germline V gene lookup returns CDR1 SGDLS and CDR2 YYNGEE. CDR3 protein: CASSEDRNYGYTF. Written as DNA, the CDR3 is TGTGCCAGCAGCGAGGACAGAAACTATGGCTACACCTTC.

This chain uses TRBV4-1 with TRBJ1-4; 8 bases are a match to TRBD1. Per germline, CDR1 MGHRA and CDR2 YSYEKL. The CDR3 length is 15 residues. V lost 2 bases, J lost 8 bases, and 7 bases stayed unmatched. The CDR3 loop is CASSQSRQGYEKLFF. The CDR3 DNA reads TGCGCCAGCAGCCAATCGCGACAGGGGTACGAAAAACTGTTTTTT.

The chain links TRBV10-2 to TRBJ2-2; D is perhaps TRBD2 (6 bases). Germline values: CDR1 WSHSY, CDR2 SAAADI. The V end was cut by 7 bases, the J end by 2 bases, with 8 bases between. This CDR3 is 13 amino acids long. CDR3 sequence reads: CASKAGNTGELFF. The CDR3, as DNA: TGCGCCAGCAAAGCGGGTAACACCGGGGAGCTGTTTTTT.

This chain links TRBV6-5 with TRBJ1-1; D remains ambiguous. The V end was cut by 7 bases, the J end by 9 bases, with 3 bases between. Germline loops: CDR1 MNHEY, CDR2 SVGAGI. This CDR3 comprises 8 residues. CDR3 sequence (DNA): TGTGCCAGCATTAAAGCTTTCTTT. Its protein is CASIKAFF.

The chain has TRBV7-2 and TRBJ1-1, with a tentative D call TRBD1 (6 bases). Trimming shortened V by 1 base and J by 1 base, and 13 bases separated the two germline ends. The CDR3 runs to 16 residues. Germline V gene data show CDR1 as SGHTA and CDR2 as FQGNSA. The DNA for the CDR3 is TGTGCCAGCAGCTTAGACGGTTTAGGGGGGAACACTGAAGCTTTCTTT. It is translated as CASSLDGLGGNTEAFF.

This clone appeared once. V is TRBV5-5 and J is TRBJ2-7; no clear D gene. Trimming left V 1 base short and J 13 bases short, with 12 bases between. The germline gives CDR1 SGHKS, CDR2 YYEKEE (reference sequence). The CDR3 has 11 amino acids. CDR3 coding DNA: TGTGCCAGCAGCTTGCTGGGTTGGGAATACTTC. Encoded protein: CASSLLGWEYF.

The chain employs TRBV7-9 and TRBJ1-6; D is perhaps TRBD1 (5 bases). The CDR3 runs to 14 residues. Trimming removed 5 bases at V and 9 bases at J, with 14 bases between. Germline CDR1 reads SEHNR; CDR2 reads FQNEAQ (reference sequence). CDR3 sequence (DNA): TGTGCCAGCAGCCTCCGGGACGCTTCTTCACCCCTCCACTTT. It yields the protein CASSLRDASSPLHF.

The genes are TRBV27 and TRBJ2-7; the match to TRBD1 covers 8 bases. The CDR3 runs to 14 residues. Germline assignment: CDR1 MNHEY and CDR2 SMNVEV (reference sequence). The V and J ends lost 6 bases and 2 bases, in that order; junction bases with no gene match: 6. The CDR3 nucleotides are TGTGCCAGCAGACAGGGGGGACTGACCTACGAGCAGTACTTC. The encoded protein is CASRQGGLTYEQYF.

The chain links TRBV10-1 to TRBJ2-1; the match to TRBD2 covers 13 bases. The CDR3 covers 16 residues. With 3 bases clipped from V and 9 bases from J, the junction kept 8 bases outside the gene matches. Germline V gene sequence: CDR1 WNHNN, CDR2 SYGVQD (reference sequence). CDR3 nucleotides: TGCGCCAGCAGTGAAGGGGGACTAGCGGGGCTAAGTGAGCAGTTCTTC. It translates to CASSEGGLAGLSEQFF.

CDR3 sequence: CASRLDRWEMGRPSPSNQPQHF. CDR3 nucleotides: TGTGCAAGTCGCTTAGACCGTTGGGAGATGGGCAGGCCCTCCCCTAGCAATCAGCCCCAGCATTTT. The chain employs TRBV12-2 and TRBJ1-5. TRBV12-2 is described as a pseudogene. CDR3 length: 22 residues.